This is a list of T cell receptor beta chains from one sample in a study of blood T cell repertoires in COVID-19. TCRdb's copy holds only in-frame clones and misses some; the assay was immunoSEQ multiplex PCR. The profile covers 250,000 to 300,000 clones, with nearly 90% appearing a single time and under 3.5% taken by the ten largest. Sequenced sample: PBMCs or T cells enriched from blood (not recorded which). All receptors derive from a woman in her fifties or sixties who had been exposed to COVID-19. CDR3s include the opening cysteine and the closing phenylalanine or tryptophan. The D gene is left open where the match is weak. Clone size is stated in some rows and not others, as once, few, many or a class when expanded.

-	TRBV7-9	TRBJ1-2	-	CASRPDSRVGGYTF	TGTGCCAGCAGACCCGACAGCCGCGTCGGAGGCTACACCTTC
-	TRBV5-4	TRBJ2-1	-	CASKPPGGGRHTYNEQFF	TGTGCCAGCAAACCACCGGGAGGGGGCCGCCATACCTACAATGAGCAGTTCTTC
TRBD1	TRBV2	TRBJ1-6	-	CASSLGQGVRSPLHF	TGTGCCAGCAGCTTGGGACAGGGAGTCCGCTCACCCCTCCACTTT
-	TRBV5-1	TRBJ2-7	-	CASSLRGSGTWDEQYF	TGCGCCAGCAGCCTTCGGGGCTCTGGGACATGGGACGAGCAGTACTTC
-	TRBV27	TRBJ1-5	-	CASSFRGNQPQHF	TGTGCCAGCAGTTTCAGAGGGAATCAGCCCCAGCATTTT
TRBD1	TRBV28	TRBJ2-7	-	CASSLRSDRGNEQYF	TGTGCCAGCAGTTTACGGTCGGACAGGGGAAACGAGCAGTACTTC
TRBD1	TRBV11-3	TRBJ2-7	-	CASSRTGSSYEQYF	TGTGCCAGCAGCCGGACAGGGAGCTCCTACGAGCAGTACTTC
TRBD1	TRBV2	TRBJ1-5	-	CASSDRGLQPQHF	TGTGCCAGCAGTGACAGGGGGTTGCAGCCCCAGCATTTT
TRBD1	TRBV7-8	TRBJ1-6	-	CASSPGQENSPLHF	TGTGCCAGCAGCCCCGGACAGGAAAATTCACCCCTCCACTTT
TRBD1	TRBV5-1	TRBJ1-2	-	CASSRQGMENGYTF	TGCGCCAGCAGCAGACAGGGAATGGAGAATGGCTACACCTTC
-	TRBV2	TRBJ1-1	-	CASAVGDTEAFF	TGTGCCAGCGCGGTTGGTGACACTGAAGCTTTCTTT
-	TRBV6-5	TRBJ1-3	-	CASIVANSGNTIYF	TGTGCCAGCATCGTAGCAAACTCTGGAAACACCATATATTTT
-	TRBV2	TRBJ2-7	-	CASSESQVLGQYF	TGTGCCAGCAGTGAGTCCCAGGTCCTGGGGCAGTACTTC
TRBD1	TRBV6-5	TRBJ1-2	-	CASSYGDRDGYTF	TGTGCCAGCAGTTACGGCGACAGGGATGGCTACACCTTC
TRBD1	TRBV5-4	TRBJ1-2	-	CASSLGTGGRSNYGYTF	TGTGCCAGCAGCTTGGGGACAGGGGGTCGGAGTAACTATGGCTACACCTTC
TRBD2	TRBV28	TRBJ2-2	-	CASSSIRTSPPGELFF	TGTGCCAGCAGTAGTATTAGGACTAGTCCCCCCGGGGAGCTGTTTTTT
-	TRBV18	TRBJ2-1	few	CASSPIPLTGQFF	TGTGCCAGCTCACCAATTCCTCTCACAGGACAGTTCTTC
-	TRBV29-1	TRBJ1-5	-	CSVATGGNQPQHF	TGCAGCGTGGCGACAGGAGGCAATCAGCCCCAGCATTTT
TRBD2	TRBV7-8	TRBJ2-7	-	CASSLARGASYEQYF	TGTGCCAGCAGCTTAGCGCGGGGGGCCTCCTACGAGCAGTACTTC
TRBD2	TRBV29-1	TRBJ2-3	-	CSVEGRLAPDTQYF	TGCAGCGTTGAAGGGCGACTAGCCCCAGATACGCAGTATTTT
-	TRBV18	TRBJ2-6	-	CASSPGGRAGANVLTF	TGTGCCAGCTCACCTGGGGGCAGGGCTGGGGCCAACGTCCTGACTTTC
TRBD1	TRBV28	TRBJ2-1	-	CASSLRGQGNSYNEQFF	TGTGCCAGCAGTTTAAGGGGACAGGGGAATTCCTACAATGAGCAGTTCTTC
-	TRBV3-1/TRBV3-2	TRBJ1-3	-	CASSQGEGVTGNTIYF	TGTGCCAGCAGCCAAGGGGAGGGGGTAACTGGAAACACCATATATTTT
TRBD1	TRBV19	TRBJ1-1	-	CASRETGWNTEAFF	TGTGCCAGTAGGGAGACAGGGTGGAACACTGAAGCTTTCTTT
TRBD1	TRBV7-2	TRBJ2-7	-	CASRMGQGAYEQYF	TGTGCCAGCAGAATGGGACAGGGGGCATACGAGCAGTACTTC
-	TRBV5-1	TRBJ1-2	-	CASSYQGNYGYTF	TGCGCCAGCAGCTACCAGGGGAACTATGGCTACACCTTC
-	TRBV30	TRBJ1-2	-	CAWSMTGGYGYTF	TGTGCCTGGAGTATGACCGGAGGCTATGGCTACACCTTC
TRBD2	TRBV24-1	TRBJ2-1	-	CATSDSTSGGKYNEQFF	TGTGCCACCAGTGACTCAACTAGCGGGGGCAAATACAATGAGCAGTTCTTC
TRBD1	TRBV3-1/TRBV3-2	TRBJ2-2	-	CASSQDGPYRGGMRELFF	TGTGCCAGCAGCCAAGATGGCCCCTACAGGGGTGGAATGAGGGAGCTGTTTTTT
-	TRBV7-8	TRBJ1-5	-	CASSFYQGPNQPQHF	TGTGCCAGCAGCTTTTATCAGGGGCCAAATCAGCCCCAGCATTTT
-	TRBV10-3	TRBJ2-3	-	CAISDGGTSTDTQYF	TGTGCCATCAGTGATGGCGGGACGTCCACAGATACGCAGTATTTT
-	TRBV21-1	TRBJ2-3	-	CASSKESEGQGRGYTDTQYF	TGTGCCAGCAGCAAAGAAAGCGAGGGACAGGGACGGGGTTACACAGATACGCAGTATTTT
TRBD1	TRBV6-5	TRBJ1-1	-	CASQRGDRGNTEAFF	TGTGCCAGCCAAAGGGGGGACAGGGGGAACACTGAAGCTTTCTTT
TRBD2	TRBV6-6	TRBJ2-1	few	CASSRLAGGGTYNEQFF	TGTGCCAGCAGTCGCCTAGCGGGCGGGGGGACTTACAATGAGCAGTTCTTC
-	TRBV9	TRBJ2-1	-	CASSATGSSYNEQFF	TGTGCCAGCAGCGCAACAGGGAGCTCCTACAATGAGCAGTTCTTC
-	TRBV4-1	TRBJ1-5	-	CASSHGTGKVSREGQPQHF	TGCGCCAGCAGCCACGGCACGGGAAAAGTGAGTCGGGAGGGTCAGCCCCAGCATTTT
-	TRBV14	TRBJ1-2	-	CASSRYRVDNYGYTF	TGTGCCAGCAGCCGTTACAGGGTAGACAACTATGGCTACACCTTC
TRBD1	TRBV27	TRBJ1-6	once	CASSQRQGAFGSPLHF	TGTGCCAGCAGTCAAAGACAGGGGGCTTTTGGTTCACCCCTCCACTTT
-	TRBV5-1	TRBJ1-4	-	CASSPAGGAGEKLFF	TGCGCCAGCAGCCCCGCGGGAGGGGCGGGGGAAAAACTGTTTTTT